Listed here are 2 T cell receptor beta chains from one sample, sequenced in a study of blood T cell repertoires in COVID-19. Clones were read by immunoSEQ multiplex PCR, and TCRdb kept only the in-frame ones, dropping some. Here the sample spans approximately 200,000 clones, 60% to 85% being singletons. Sequenced input: peripheral blood. All receptors come from a man aged 55-75 years with active or convalescent COVID-19.

The chain's CDR3 is CASSISPGTGINYGYTF. The CDR3 DNA reads TGCGCCAGCAGCATAAGTCCCGGGACAGGGATCAACTATGGCTACACCTTC. This chain uses TRBV5-1 with TRBJ1-2, with 9 bases fitting TRBD1. CDR1 and CDR2 (germline): SGHRS, YFSETQ. The CDR3 runs 17 residues. Trimming took 4 bases from V and 2 from J; bases not matched to a gene: 12.

This rearrangement joins TRBV12-5 to TRBJ2-3, with TRBD2 matching 8 bases. CDR3 length: 15 amino acids. V shed 1 base and J 1 base; nucleotides not matched to a gene: 1. The V gene's germline CDR1 is LGHNT and CDR2 FRNRAP. This chain's CDR3 is CASGLGSGGTDTQYF. The CDR3 DNA reads as TGTGCTAGTGGTTTGGGTAGCGGGGGCACAGATACGCAGTATTTT.